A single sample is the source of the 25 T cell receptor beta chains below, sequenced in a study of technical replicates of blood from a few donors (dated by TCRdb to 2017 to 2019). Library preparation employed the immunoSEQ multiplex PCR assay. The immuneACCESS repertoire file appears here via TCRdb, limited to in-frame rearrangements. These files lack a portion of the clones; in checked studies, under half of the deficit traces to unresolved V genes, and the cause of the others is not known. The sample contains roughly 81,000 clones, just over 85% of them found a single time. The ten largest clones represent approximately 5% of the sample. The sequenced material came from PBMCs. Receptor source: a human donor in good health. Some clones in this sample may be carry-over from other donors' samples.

DNA for the CDR3: TGTGCCAGCAGCCAGCAGGGCAATCAGCCCCAGCATTTT. Amino acids: CASSQQGNQPQHF. This chain links TRBV14 with TRBJ1-5; D is unclear. Germline V gene lookup returns CDR1 SGHDN and CDR2 FVKESK. V gave up 3 bases and J gave up 2 bases, with 5 bases separating them. The CDR3 length is 13 residues. Looking up the rest from reference TRBV14 and TRBJ1-5 gives the full variable domain: EAGVTQFPSHSVIEKGQTVTLRCDPISGHDNLYWYRRVMGKEIKFLLHFVKESKQDESGMPNNRFLAERTGGTYSTLKVQPAELEDSGVYFCASSQQGNQPQHFGDGTRLSIL.

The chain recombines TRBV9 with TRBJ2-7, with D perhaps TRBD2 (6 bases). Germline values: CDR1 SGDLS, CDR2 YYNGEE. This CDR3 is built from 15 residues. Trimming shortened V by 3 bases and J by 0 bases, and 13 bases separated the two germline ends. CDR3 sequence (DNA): TGTGCCAGCAGCGCGGGACTCCTACTCTCCTACGAGCAGTACTTC. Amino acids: CASSAGLLLSYEQYF.

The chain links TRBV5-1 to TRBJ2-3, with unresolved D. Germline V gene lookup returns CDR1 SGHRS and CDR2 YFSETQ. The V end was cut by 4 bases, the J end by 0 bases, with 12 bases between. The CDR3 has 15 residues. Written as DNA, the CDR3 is TGCGCCAGCAGCCCTCAGCAGCGAAGCACAGATACGCAGTATTTT. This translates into CASSPQQRSTDTQYF. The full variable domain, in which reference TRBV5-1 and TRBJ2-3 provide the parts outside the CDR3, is KAGVTQTPRYLIKTRGQQVTLSCSPISGHRSVSWYQQTPGQGLQFLFEYFSETQRNKGNFPGRFSGRQFSNSRSEMNVSTLELGDSALYLCASSPQQRSTDTQYFGPGTRLTVL.

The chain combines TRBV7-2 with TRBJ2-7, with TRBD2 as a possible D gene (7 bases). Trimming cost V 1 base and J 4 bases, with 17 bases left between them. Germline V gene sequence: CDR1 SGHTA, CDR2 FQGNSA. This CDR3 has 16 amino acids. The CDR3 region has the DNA TGTGCCAGCAGCTTAGGGGGCGGGGGCCGATTATACGAGCAGTACTTC. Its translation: CASSLGGGGRLYEQYF.

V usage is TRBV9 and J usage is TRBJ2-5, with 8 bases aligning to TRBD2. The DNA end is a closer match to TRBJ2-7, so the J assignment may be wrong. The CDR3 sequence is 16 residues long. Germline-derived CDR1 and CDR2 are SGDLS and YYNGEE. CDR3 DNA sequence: TGTGCCAGCAGCGTGGGGAGCGGGAGAAGCTCCTACGAGCAGTACTTC. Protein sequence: CASSVGSGRSSYEQYF.

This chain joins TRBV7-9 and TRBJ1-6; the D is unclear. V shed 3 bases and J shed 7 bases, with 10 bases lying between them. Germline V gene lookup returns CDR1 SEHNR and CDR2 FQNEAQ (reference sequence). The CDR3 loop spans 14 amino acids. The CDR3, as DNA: TGTGCCAGCAGCTTGGGCAGTTTAAATTCACCCCTCCACTTT. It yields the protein CASSLGSLNSPLHF.

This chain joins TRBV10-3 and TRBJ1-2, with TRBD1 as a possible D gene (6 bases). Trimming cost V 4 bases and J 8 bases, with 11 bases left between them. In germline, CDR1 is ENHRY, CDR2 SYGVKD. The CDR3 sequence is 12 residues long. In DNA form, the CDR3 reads TGTGCCATCAGTGGCCAGCAGGGGGGCTACACCTTC. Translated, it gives CAISGQQGGYTF.

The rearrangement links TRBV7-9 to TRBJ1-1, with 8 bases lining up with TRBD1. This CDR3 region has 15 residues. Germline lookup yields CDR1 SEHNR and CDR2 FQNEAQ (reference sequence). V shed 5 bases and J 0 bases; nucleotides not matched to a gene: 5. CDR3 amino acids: CASSGRQGMNTEAFF. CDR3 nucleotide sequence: TGTGCCAGCAGCGGACGACAGGGGATGAACACTGAAGCTTTCTTT.

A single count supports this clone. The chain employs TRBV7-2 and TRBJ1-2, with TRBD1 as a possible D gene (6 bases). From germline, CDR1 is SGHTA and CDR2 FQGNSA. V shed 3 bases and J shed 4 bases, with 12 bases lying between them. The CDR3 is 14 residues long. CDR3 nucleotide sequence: TGTGCCAGCAGCTTCGGGAGGGGGTCCTATGGCTACACCTTC. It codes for CASSFGRGSYGYTF.

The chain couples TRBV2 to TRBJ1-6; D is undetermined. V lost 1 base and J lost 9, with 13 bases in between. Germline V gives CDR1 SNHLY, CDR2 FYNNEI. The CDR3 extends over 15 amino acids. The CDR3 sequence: CASSEEGGLGSPLHF. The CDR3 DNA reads TGTGCCAGCAGTGAAGAGGGAGGTTTAGGTTCACCCCTCCACTTT.

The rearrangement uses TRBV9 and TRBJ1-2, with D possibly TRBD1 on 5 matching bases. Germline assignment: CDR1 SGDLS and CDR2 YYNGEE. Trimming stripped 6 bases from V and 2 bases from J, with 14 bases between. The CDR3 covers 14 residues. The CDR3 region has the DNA TGTGCCAGCAACCCCGGGGGAGGGAACTATGGCTACACCTTC. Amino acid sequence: CASNPGGGNYGYTF.

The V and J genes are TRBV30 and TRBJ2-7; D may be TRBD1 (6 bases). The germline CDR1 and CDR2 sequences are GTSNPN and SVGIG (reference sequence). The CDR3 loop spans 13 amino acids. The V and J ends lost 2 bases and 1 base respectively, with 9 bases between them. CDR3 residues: CAWSSGQSYEQYF. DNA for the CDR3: TGTGCCTGGAGTTCCGGACAGTCCTACGAGCAGTACTTC.

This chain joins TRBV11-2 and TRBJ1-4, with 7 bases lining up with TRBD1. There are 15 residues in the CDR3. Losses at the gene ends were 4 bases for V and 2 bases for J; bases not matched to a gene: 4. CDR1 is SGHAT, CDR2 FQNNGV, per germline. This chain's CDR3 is CASSWSRGTNEKLFF. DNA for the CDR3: TGTGCCAGCAGCTGGTCCAGGGGGACTAATGAAAAACTGTTTTTT. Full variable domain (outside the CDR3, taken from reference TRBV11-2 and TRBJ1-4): EAGVAQSPRYKIIEKRQSVAFWCNPISGHATLYWYQQILGQGPKLLIQFQNNGVVDDSQLPKDRFSAERLKGVDSTLKIQPAKLEDSAVYLCASSWSRGTNEKLFFGSGTQLSVL.

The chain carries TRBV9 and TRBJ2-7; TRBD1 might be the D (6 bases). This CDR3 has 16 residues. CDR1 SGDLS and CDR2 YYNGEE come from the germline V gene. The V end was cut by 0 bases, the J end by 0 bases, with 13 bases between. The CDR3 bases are TGTGCCAGCAGCGTAGGGGACATCCAGAGCTCCTACGAGCAGTACTTC. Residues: CASSVGDIQSSYEQYF. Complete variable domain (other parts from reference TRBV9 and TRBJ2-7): DSGVTQTPKHLITATGQRVTLRCSPRSGDLSVYWYQQSLDQGLQFLIQYYNGEERAKGNILERFSAQQFPDLHSELNLSSLELGDSALYFCASSVGDIQSSYEQYFGPGTRLTVT.

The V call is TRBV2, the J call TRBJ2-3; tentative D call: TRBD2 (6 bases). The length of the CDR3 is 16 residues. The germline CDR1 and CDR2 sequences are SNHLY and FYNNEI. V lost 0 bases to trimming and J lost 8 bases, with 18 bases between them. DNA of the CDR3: TGTGCCAGCAGTGAAGCGATGGGAGGTTTGGGGGGTACGCAGTATTTT. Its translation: CASSEAMGGLGGTQYF.

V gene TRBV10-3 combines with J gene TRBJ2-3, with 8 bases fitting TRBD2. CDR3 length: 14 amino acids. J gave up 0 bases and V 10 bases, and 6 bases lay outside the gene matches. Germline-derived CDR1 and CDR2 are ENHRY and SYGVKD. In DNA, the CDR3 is TGTGCCACCAGACTAGCGCGCAGCACAGATACGCAGTATTTT. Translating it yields CATRLARSTDTQYF.

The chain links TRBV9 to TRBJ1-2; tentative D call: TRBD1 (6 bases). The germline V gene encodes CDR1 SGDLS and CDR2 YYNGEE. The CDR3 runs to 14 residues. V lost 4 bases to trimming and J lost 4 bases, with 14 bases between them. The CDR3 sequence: CASSPEGHRYGYTF. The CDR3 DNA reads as TGTGCCAGCAGCCCAGAGGGACACCGCTATGGCTACACCTTC. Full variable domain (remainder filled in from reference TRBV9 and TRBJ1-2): DSGVTQTPKHLITATGQRVTLRCSPRSGDLSVYWYQQSLDQGLQFLIQYYNGEERAKGNILERFSAQQFPDLHSELNLSSLELGDSALYFCASSPEGHRYGYTFGSGTRLTVV.

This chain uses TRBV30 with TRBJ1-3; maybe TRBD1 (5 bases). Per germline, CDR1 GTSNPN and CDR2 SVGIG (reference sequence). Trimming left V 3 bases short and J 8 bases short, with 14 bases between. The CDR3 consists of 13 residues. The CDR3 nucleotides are TGTGCCTGGAGGCCAGGGTCGGTAGACACCATATATTTT. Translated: CAWRPGSVDTIYF.

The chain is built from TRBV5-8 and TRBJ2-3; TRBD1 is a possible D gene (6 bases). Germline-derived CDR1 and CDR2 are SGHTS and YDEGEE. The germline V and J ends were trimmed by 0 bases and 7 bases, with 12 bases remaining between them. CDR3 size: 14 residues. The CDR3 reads CASSLVQGAHTQYF. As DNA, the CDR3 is TGTGCCAGCAGCTTGGTACAGGGAGCGCATACGCAGTATTTT.

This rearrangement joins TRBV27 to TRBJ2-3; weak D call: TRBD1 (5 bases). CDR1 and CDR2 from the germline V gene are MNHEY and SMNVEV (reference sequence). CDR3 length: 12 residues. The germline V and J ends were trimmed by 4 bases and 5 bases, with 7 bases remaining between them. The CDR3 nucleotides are TGTGCCAGCAGTTCGCAGGGAGATACGCAGTATTTT. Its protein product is CASSSQGDTQYF.

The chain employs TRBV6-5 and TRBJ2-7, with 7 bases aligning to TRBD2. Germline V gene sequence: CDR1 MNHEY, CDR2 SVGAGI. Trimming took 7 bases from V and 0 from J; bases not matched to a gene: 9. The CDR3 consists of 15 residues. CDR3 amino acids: CASTPGLSSSYEQYF. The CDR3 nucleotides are TGTGCCAGCACCCCGGGACTATCGAGCTCCTACGAGCAGTACTTC.

CDR3 nucleotides: TGTGCCAGCAGTTCAGATTGGGCAGAGCAGTTCTTC. This translates into CASSSDWAEQFF. The J gene is TRBJ2-1, the V gene TRBV7-9; D not resolved. The V end lost 6 bases, the J end lost 10 bases, and 13 bases lay between the germline ends. The CDR3 spans 12 residues. CDR1 is SEHNR, CDR2 FQNEAQ, per germline (reference sequence).

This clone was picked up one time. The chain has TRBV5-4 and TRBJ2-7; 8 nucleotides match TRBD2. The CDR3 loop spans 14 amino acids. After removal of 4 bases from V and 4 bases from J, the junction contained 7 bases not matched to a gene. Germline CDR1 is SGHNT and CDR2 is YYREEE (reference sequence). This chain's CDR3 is CASSPGGGRYEQYF. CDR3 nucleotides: TGTGCCAGCAGCCCCGGGGGCGGGAGGTACGAGCAGTACTTC.

CDR3 nucleotide sequence: TGTGCCAGCAGCGCTCAGGGGACAGGGTCTCCAGATACGCAGTATTTT. Translating it yields CASSAQGTGSPDTQYF. The rearrangement uses TRBV6-4 and TRBJ2-3, with 9 bases that match TRBD1. The CDR3 covers 16 residues. Germline CDR1 and CDR2: MRHNA and SNTAGT. Unmatched junction bases numbered 11, after V lost 6 bases and J lost 4 bases.

For the CDR3, the DNA is TGCAGCGTTGGGAGGGGATCTGAAGCTTTCTTT. As protein: CSVGRGSEAFF. The chain joins TRBV29-1 to TRBJ1-1; D perhaps matches TRBD1 (5 bases). V lost 4 bases and J lost 6, with 9 bases in between. The CDR3 has 11 residues. The germline CDR1 and CDR2 sequences are SQVTM and ANQGSEA.